This is a list of T cell receptor beta chains from one sample in a study of T cells in Graves' hyperthyroidism and ophthalmopathy. TCRdb re-called the multiplex PCR reads with MiXCR, one entry per CDR3 protein. The data show fewer than 350,000 distinct CDR3 sequences, with around 15% seen just once and 7.9% held by the top ten. The sample taken for sequencing was blood. The receptors were sampled from a middle-aged woman with Graves' hyperthyroidism. The CDR3 runs from the conserved cysteine through the conserved F or W. The order of the fields is CDR3 length, clone size, D gene, J gene, V gene, CDR3 DNA, CDR3 protein. The D gene is left open where the match is weak. Clone size is stated in some rows and not others, as once, few, many or a class when expanded.

len: 14
abundance: many
d_gene: -
j_gene: TRBJ2-1
v_gene: TRBV27
CDR3nt: TGTGCCAGCAGTTTAAGGCGGGACGGGAATGAGCAGTTCTTC
CDR3aa: CASSLRRDGNEQFF

len: 17
abundance: few
d_gene: TRBD1
j_gene: TRBJ2-7
v_gene: TRBV5-4
CDR3nt: TGTGCCAGCAGCAGGCGCCTGGGACAGGGGAAGGAGGACGAGCAGTACTTC
CDR3aa: CASSRRLGQGKEDEQYF

len: 13
abundance: -
d_gene: -
j_gene: TRBJ2-5
v_gene: TRBV6-2/TRBV6-3
CDR3nt: TGTGCCAGCAGTTACGAGTCAAGAGAGACCCAGTACTTC
CDR3aa: CASSYESRETQYF

len: 14
abundance: many
d_gene: TRBD1
j_gene: TRBJ1-6
v_gene: TRBV6-1
CDR3nt: TGTGCCAGCAGGGGACAGGGCGGAAATTCACCCCTCCACTTT
CDR3aa: CASRGQGGNSPLHF

len: 15
abundance: many
d_gene: -
j_gene: TRBJ2-3
v_gene: TRBV2
CDR3nt: TGTGCCAGCAGTGAAGAAGTCACTAGCACAGATACGCAGTATTTT
CDR3aa: CASSEEVTSTDTQYF

len: 14
abundance: many
d_gene: -
j_gene: TRBJ1-6
v_gene: TRBV3-1
CDR3nt: TGTGCCAGCAGCCATAGGCAAGAGAATTCACCCCTCCACTTT
CDR3aa: CASSHRQENSPLHF

len: 15
abundance: many
d_gene: TRBD1
j_gene: TRBJ2-3
v_gene: TRBV3-1
CDR3nt: TGTGCCAGCAGCCGACAAGGGGGCGGTTCAGATACGCAGTATTTT
CDR3aa: CASSRQGGGSDTQYF

len: 17
abundance: -
d_gene: TRBD1
j_gene: TRBJ1-3
v_gene: TRBV5-1
CDR3nt: TGCGCCAGCAGCCAACCGGGACAGGGGGCTTTTGGCAACACCATATATTTT
CDR3aa: CASSQPGQGAFGNTIYF

len: 14
abundance: many
d_gene: TRBD1
j_gene: TRBJ2-7
v_gene: TRBV29-1
CDR3nt: TGCAGCGTCGAACACAGGGGGCGCCCCTACGAGCAGTACTTC
CDR3aa: CSVEHRGRPYEQYF

len: 17
abundance: -
d_gene: TRBD2
j_gene: TRBJ2-3
v_gene: TRBV27
CDR3nt: TGTGCCAGCAGTTTAACATTATCGGCTAGCGGGAAAGATACGCAGTATTTT
CDR3aa: CASSLTLSASGKDTQYF

len: 15
abundance: -
d_gene: -
j_gene: TRBJ1-2
v_gene: TRBV5-8
CDR3nt: TGTGCCAGCAGCTTTTTCTCAGCGGCTAACTATGGCTACACCTTC
CDR3aa: CASSFFSAANYGYTF

len: 14
abundance: many
d_gene: -
j_gene: TRBJ1-5
v_gene: TRBV2
CDR3nt: TGTGCCAGCAGTGAAGACCGCGCCAATCAGCCCCAGCATTTT
CDR3aa: CASSEDRANQPQHF

len: 15
abundance: many
d_gene: -
j_gene: TRBJ1-1
v_gene: TRBV28
CDR3nt: TGTGCCAGCAGTTCTTATGTGGGGGCAAGCACTGAAGCTTTCTTT
CDR3aa: CASSSYVGASTEAFF

len: 14
abundance: -
d_gene: -
j_gene: TRBJ2-3
v_gene: TRBV19
CDR3nt: TGTGCCAGTAGTATAAGGAGAACAGAGGATACGCAGTATTTT
CDR3aa: CASSIRRTEDTQYF

len: 14
abundance: many
d_gene: TRBD1
j_gene: TRBJ2-7
v_gene: TRBV7-2
CDR3nt: TGTGCCAGCAGTTCCAACAGGGGCCCCTACGAGCAGTACTTC
CDR3aa: CASSSNRGPYEQYF

len: 14
abundance: many
d_gene: TRBD1
j_gene: TRBJ1-2
v_gene: TRBV28
CDR3nt: TGTGCCAGCAGTTTTGAGGGGGCCGGCTATGGCTACACCTTC
CDR3aa: CASSFEGAGYGYTF

len: 17
abundance: once
d_gene: TRBD1
j_gene: TRBJ1-1
v_gene: TRBV6-1
CDR3nt: TGTGCCAGCAGTGAACCAAACCTGGGACAGGGGGATACTGAAGCTTTCTTT
CDR3aa: CASSEPNLGQGDTEAFF

len: 13
abundance: many
d_gene: -
j_gene: TRBJ2-7
v_gene: TRBV6-2/TRBV6-3
CDR3nt: TGTGCCAGCAGGAAGACAGGAGCCTACGAGCAGTACTTC
CDR3aa: CASRKTGAYEQYF

len: 15
abundance: many
d_gene: -
j_gene: TRBJ2-2
v_gene: TRBV6-1
CDR3nt: TGTGCCAGCAGTTACCGCCTTTCGAACACCGGGGAGCTGTTTTTT
CDR3aa: CASSYRLSNTGELFF

len: 14
abundance: many
d_gene: -
j_gene: TRBJ2-3
v_gene: TRBV6-1
CDR3nt: TGTGCCAGCAGTGGGGGCCACAGCACAGATACGCAGTATTTT
CDR3aa: CASSGGHSTDTQYF

len: 16
abundance: -
d_gene: TRBD2
j_gene: TRBJ2-1
v_gene: TRBV6-1
CDR3nt: TGTGCCAGCAGTGTTGACGGGACTAGCATCCGGAATGAGCAGTTCTTC
CDR3aa: CASSVDGTSIRNEQFF

len: 14
abundance: many
d_gene: TRBD1
j_gene: TRBJ1-2
v_gene: TRBV28
CDR3nt: TGTGCCAGCAGTGGGACAGGGGCGTACTATGGCTACACCTTC
CDR3aa: CASSGTGAYYGYTF

len: 13
abundance: many
d_gene: -
j_gene: TRBJ2-7
v_gene: TRBV2
CDR3nt: TGTGCCACCACAGAAAGGAACTCCTACGAGCAGTACTTC
CDR3aa: CATTERNSYEQYF

len: 15
abundance: many
d_gene: TRBD2
j_gene: TRBJ2-1
v_gene: TRBV6-2/TRBV6-3
CDR3nt: TGTGCCAGCACCCCGAGCGCGGGAGAGGTCGATGAGCAGTTCTTC
CDR3aa: CASTPSAGEVDEQFF

len: 14
abundance: many
d_gene: -
j_gene: TRBJ2-3
v_gene: TRBV20-1
CDR3nt: TGCAGTGCTAGAGGCAGCGAGGGATGGAATACGCAGTATTTT
CDR3aa: CSARGSEGWNTQYF